The source of this T cell receptor (beta chain) is a study of T cells in Graves' hyperthyroidism and ophthalmopathy. Study in general: Once the initial diagnosis was made, peripheral blood was obtained before any treatment. Whole-study results and caveats: Separation of ophthalmopathy from stable hyperthyroidism was achieved by a 13 V-J model. Most clonotypes expanded in the thyroid (above 0.001) were also present in blood.

Amplification targeted TCR beta CDR3 regions from RNA transcripts. TCR CDR3 regions were first amplified by RT-PCR with HTBI primers. TCRdb recomputed calls from the multiplex PCR reads with MiXCR, one row per CDR3 protein. The repertoire has around 420,000 distinct CDR3 sequences, roughly 15% of them found once; the top ten carry approximately 5.3%. This clonotype was counted ten times or more. The antigen is unknown. The CDR3 has 17 amino acids. The V gene's germline CDR1 is SGHTA and CDR2 FQGTGA. Losses at the gene ends were 5 bases for V and 8 bases for J; bases not matched to a gene: 16. The J gene is TRBJ2-1, the V gene TRBV7-3, with 9 positions matching TRBD1. The receptor's source is a woman aged 18-29 years with Graves' hyperthyroidism. The sample was blood. The CDR3 loop is CASSARHGTGFRHEQFF. The DNA of the CDR3 is TGTGCCAGCAGCGCCCGCCACGGGACAGGGTTTCGTCATGAGCAGTTCTTC.